These 18 T cell receptor beta chains originate from one sample sequenced in a study of cytomegalovirus exposure and HLA in healthy donors. This PCR relied on a set of 60 Vbeta primers and 13 Jbeta primers. The method was immunoSEQ multiplex PCR; TCRdb's version includes in-frame clones alone and lacks a portion of them. The repertoire includes 45,000 to 65,000 clones, over 70% of them detected once, and approximately 2.7% sits in the top ten. The sample was PBMCs. These TCRs come from a man aged 18 to 30 in good health and CMV-seronegative.

This chain connects TRBV20-1 to TRBJ1-2; tentative D call: TRBD1 (6 bases). Trimming took off 5 bases at V and 8 bases at J, with 12 bases between the two ends. In germline, CDR1 is DFQATT, CDR2 SNEGSKA (reference sequence). This CDR3 is 11 amino acids long. CDR3 nucleotides: TGCAGTGCTTTACAGGGATACGGCTACACCTTC. Translation: CSALQGYGYTF.

V usage is TRBV9 and J usage is TRBJ2-3; D is ambiguous. This CDR3 region has 14 residues. CDR1 is SGDLS, CDR2 YYNGEE, per germline. V lost 0 bases, J lost 3 bases, and 8 bases lay in between. CDR3 residues: CASSVVPDTDTQYF. The CDR3 nucleotides read TGTGCCAGCAGCGTAGTCCCAGATACAGATACGCAGTATTTT.

Concerning this clone: The same CDR3 is also encoded by other DNA sequences in this sample. V gene TRBV6-5 combines with J gene TRBJ1-5, with D possibly matching TRBD1 (5 bases). The CDR3 runs to 13 residues. Germline CDR1 is MNHEY and CDR2 is SVGAGI. Deletions cut 2 bases from V and 7 bases from J, with 9 bases between. CDR3 sequence reads: CASSYRGNQPQHF. The CDR3 nucleotides are TGTGCCAGCAGTTACAGGGGAAACCAGCCCCAGCATTTT.

There are a few counts of this clone. The genes are TRBV9 and TRBJ2-2; D might be TRBD1 (6 bases). Germline-derived CDR1 and CDR2 are SGDLS and YYNGEE. The CDR3 is made up of 15 amino acids. V lost 1 base to trimming and J lost 5 bases, with 12 bases between them. The CDR3 loop is CASSVNRVTTGELFF. In nucleotides, the CDR3 is TGTGCCAGCAGCGTAAACAGGGTGACAACCGGGGAGCTGTTTTTT. Based on the CDR3 plus reference TRBV9 and TRBJ2-2, the full variable domain is DSGVTQTPKHLITATGQRVTLRCSPRSGDLSVYWYQQSLDQGLQFLIQYYNGEERAKGNILERFSAQQFPDLHSELNLSSLELGDSALYFCASSVNRVTTGELFFGEGSRLTVL.

The chain is built from TRBV10-2 and TRBJ2-7; D is unresolved. The germline V gene encodes CDR1 WSHSY and CDR2 SAAADI. There are 15 residues in the CDR3. V shed 8 bases and J shed 4 bases, with 21 bases lying between them. CDR3 nucleotide sequence: TGCGCCAGCCTCCCTACTGGCGGAGCCACGTACGAGCAGTACTTC. This translates into CASLPTGGATYEQYF.

The chain recombines TRBV6-1 with TRBJ1-6; 7 nucleotides line up with TRBD1. V trimming: 3 bases; J trimming: 5 bases; junction bases outside the gene matches: 7. Germline CDR1 is MNHNS and CDR2 is SASEGT. The CDR3 is 16 amino acids. For the CDR3, the DNA is TGTGCCAGCAGTGATCTACCGGGACAGAATAATTCACCCCTCCACTTT. As protein: CASSDLPGQNNSPLHF.

This clone occurred once. The chain couples TRBV7-9 to TRBJ1-5; weak D call: TRBD1 (5 bases). CDR3 length equals 15 residues. V lost 5 bases, J lost 8 bases, and 19 bases lay in between. Germline CDR1 reads SEHNR; CDR2 reads FQNEAQ (reference sequence). CDR3 DNA: TGTGCCAGCAGCCAAGGGGACCTCGGGGGGGAGCCCCAGCATTTT. It yields the protein CASSQGDLGGEPQHF.

The V and J genes are TRBV5-1 and TRBJ2-1; 13 bases are shared with TRBD2. Trimming at V came to 4 bases and at J to 8 bases, leaving 9 bases not matched to a gene. This CDR3 has 16 residues. In germline, CDR1 is SGHRS, CDR2 YFSETQ. CDR3 DNA sequence: TGCGCCAGCAGCCGACTTCCGGGACTAGCGGGGCATGAGCAGTTCTTC. Protein sequence: CASSRLPGLAGHEQFF.

CDR3 DNA: TGTGCCAGCAGCTCAAGGGGGTTGGGGCTGAACACTGAAGCTTTCTTT. Amino acid sequence: CASSSRGLGLNTEAFF. J is TRBJ1-1 and V is TRBV5-8; tentatively, D is TRBD1 (6 bases). The CDR3 is 16 residues long. The germline gives CDR1 SGHTS, CDR2 YDEGEE. V lost 3 bases to trimming and J lost 0 bases, with 15 bases between them.

This clone was seen more than once but under ten times. The genes are TRBV7-2 and TRBJ2-3; the match to TRBD2 covers 7 bases. CDR1 SGHTA and CDR2 FQGNSA come from the germline V gene. Germline trimming cut 7 bases from V and 0 bases from J; bases unmatched to any gene: 10. There are 16 residues in the CDR3. The CDR3: CASMSVAGLSTDTQYF. The CDR3 nucleotides read TGTGCCAGCATGAGTGTAGCGGGCCTGAGCACAGATACGCAGTATTTT.

The chain has TRBV4-1 and TRBJ2-2; no clear D gene. V was pared by 2 bases and J by 7 bases, with 8 bases between. Germline V gene sequence: CDR1 MGHRA, CDR2 YSYEKL. This CDR3 has 13 amino acids. CDR3 DNA: TGCGCCAGCAGCCAATCCCCGGTCGGGGAGCTGTTTTTT. Translating it yields CASSQSPVGELFF.

The chain has TRBV29-1 and TRBJ2-7, with D unresolved. V was shortened by 4 bases and J by 6 bases, with 16 bases between the two germline ends. The CDR3 loop spans 13 amino acids. Germline V gene data show CDR1 as SQVTM and CDR2 as ANQGSEA. The CDR3 DNA reads TGCAGCGTTGCCGGCGAAGCGCTCCGCGAGCAGTACTTC. The encoded protein is CSVAGEALREQYF.

The genes are TRBV10-3 and TRBJ1-2, with D possibly TRBD1 on 5 matching bases. The germline V and J ends were trimmed by 2 bases and 3 bases, with 13 bases remaining between them. The CDR3 is made up of 15 amino acids. Germline loops: CDR1 ENHRY, CDR2 SYGVKD. The CDR3 DNA sequence: TGTGCCATCAGTGAGGGCAGGGAACCCTACTATGGCTACACCTTC. Amino acids: CAISEGREPYYGYTF.

V and J are TRBV29-1 and TRBJ2-1, with D possibly TRBD1 on 7 matching bases. V was clipped by 3 bases and J by 7 bases, with 13 bases between them. Germline V gene sequence: CDR1 SQVTM, CDR2 ANQGSEA. The CDR3 contains 13 residues. CDR3: CSVDRGVNNEQFF. The CDR3 DNA reads as TGCAGCGTTGACAGGGGGGTCAATAATGAGCAGTTCTTC.

The chain joins TRBV2 to TRBJ2-1, with 13 bases aligning to TRBD2. The J segment lost 14 bases and the V segment lost 4 bases, leaving 5 bases of the junction unmatched. The germline V gene has CDR1 SNHLY and CDR2 FYNNEI. The CDR3 has 13 amino acids. The CDR3 is CASSAGLAGDEFF. DNA for the CDR3: TGTGCCAGCAGTGCCGGACTAGCGGGAGACGAGTTCTTC.

The count of this clone is one. The rearrangement links TRBV20-1 to TRBJ1-2; D remains unclear. The CDR3 length is 11 residues. Trimming pared 2 bases from V and 8 bases from J, leaving 9 bases between. Germline V gene lookup returns CDR1 DFQATT and CDR2 SNEGSKA (reference sequence). In DNA form, the CDR3 reads TGCAGTGCTAGATGGAGTCACGGCTACACCTTC. Translation: CSARWSHGYTF.

The chain uses TRBV15 and TRBJ2-6; D is unclear. V was cut by 1 base and J by 0 bases, with 7 bases left in between. In germline, CDR1 is LNHNV, CDR2 YYDKDF (reference sequence). This CDR3 is built from 16 residues. The CDR3 coding sequence is TGTGCCACCAGCAGAGTTCAGTACTCTGGGGCCAACGTCCTGACTTTC. Translated, it gives CATSRVQYSGANVLTF.

The chain couples TRBV7-2 to TRBJ1-4, with 8 bases identical to TRBD1. The CDR3 is made up of 15 amino acids. V lost 2 bases to trimming and J lost 5 bases; unmatched junction nucleotides: 4. Germline CDR1 is SGHTA and CDR2 is FQGNSA. For the CDR3, the DNA is TGTGCCAGCAGCTTATCGGGACAGGTGAATGAAAAACTGTTTTTT. This codes for CASSLSGQVNEKLFF.